A single TCR beta chain is shown here with its context. The specificity of this receptor is unknown. The record has no base qualities; no much larger clone is one base away. TCRbeta CDR3 regions were amplified from genomic DNA by means of the immunoSEQ Assay, a bias-controlled multiplex PCR. The paper's data handling went like this. The number of nucleated cells in each sample was estimated by amplification of reference gene primers within the assay. Sequence reads were collapsed and filtered to measure the absolute abundance of every unique TCRbeta CDR3 rearrangement. For each sample, productive Simpson clonality was calculated as the square root of Simpson's diversity index across productive rearrangements. TCRdb took over this immuneACCESS table, retaining in-frame rearrangements with V and J assigned. Such tables are incomplete; in checked studies, under half of the missing clones stem from an unresolved V gene, and the remainder is unexplained. The DNA gave D and trimming, while V, J and clone size come from that table. The sample records about 260,000 clones, approximately 85% of which are singletons. The top ten clonotypes cover about 2.1% of the sample.

The V end gives up 3 bases and the J end 1 base, leaving 8 bases in the junction not matched to a gene. For CDR1 and CDR2, the germline V gene lists SGHDN and FVKESK. The CDR3 runs 17 amino acids, cysteine and phenylalanine included. The DNA shown is the 51-base CDR3, in frame from base 1. Enrolling through a virtual design, the prospective study's participants ranged in age from roughly 18 to 95 years and lived across about two dozen United States geographic areas. To assign participants to cohorts, the prospective study relied on clinical history that participants themselves reported in a screening survey and a study questionnaire. Recovered participants in ImmuneRACE Cohort 3 were defined as having two consecutive negative NP/OP PCR tests, clearance from a healthcare professional, or resolution of symptoms. Mobile phlebotomists in the prospective study collected whole blood, serum and a nasopharyngeal or oropharyngeal swab from every participant. Additional blood draws and questionnaires over an approximately 2-month period could optionally be provided by prospective study participants. Before DNA extraction, prospective study blood samples were shipped either frozen or at room temperature.

The sample comes from a study of blood T cell repertoires in COVID-19 (dated by TCRdb to about 2020). Background on the whole study: Samples covering the acute and convalescent phases of COVID-19 were provided by collaborators in the United States, Italy and Spain. The repertoires were made available in a free public database intended to serve as a resource for research on the immune response to SARS-CoV-2. Deeply sampled blood TCRbeta repertoires from subjects exposed to, actively infected with, or recovered from COVID-19 were included in the dataset. The prospective study material was composed of cDNA or gDNA derived from T cells, B-cell-depleted T cells, or PBMCs. The sample metadata nearly always contained a de-identified subject ID, COVID-19 status, age in years and sex. Where available, HLA class I and class II types were obtained from metadata supplied by the sample provider rather than from assay-based typing. Samples were obtained from the ongoing ImmuneRACE study (first 160 participants) and from about 1,300 subjects provided by 6 global collaborators.

Study-wide conclusions, independent of this receptor: Clinical and demographic metadata were provided uncurated, with the amount varying by source and participant.

The chain employs TRBV14 and TRBJ1-1; TRBD1 agrees with 10 junctional bases. The sample was PBMCs or T cells enriched from blood (not recorded which). This TCR was recovered from a woman between 45 and 65 years old who had recovered from COVID-19. The CDR3 region: CASSHRQGAGSNTEAFF. In nucleotides, the sequence is TGTGCCAGCAGCCATAGACAGGGGGCAGGGTCGAACACTGAAGCTTTCTTT.